This is a list of T cell receptor beta chains from one sample in a study of cytomegalovirus exposure and HLA in healthy donors. The repertoire was sequenced with immunoSEQ multiplex PCR; TCRdb's copy has only in-frame clones and lacks some. The table records more than 80,000 clones, approximately 79% of them present only once. Sequenced sample: PBMCs. All receptors derive from a woman in her sixties in good health and CMV-seropositive. Each CDR3 is given with its conserved first and last residue. Only part of the rows carry a size: once, few, many, or a class if the clone is expanded.

j_call: TRBJ2-1
clone_size: -
v_call: TRBV29-1
cdr3_aa: CSVEERIAGEQFF

j_call: TRBJ2-7
clone_size: -
v_call: TRBV6-1
cdr3_aa: CASRRLADNSYEQYF

j_call: TRBJ2-7
clone_size: -
v_call: TRBV6-6
cdr3_aa: CASGWTGSGAYEQYF

j_call: TRBJ2-3
clone_size: -
v_call: TRBV28
cdr3_aa: CASRPFLRDSRTDTQYF

j_call: TRBJ1-2
clone_size: -
v_call: TRBV15
cdr3_aa: CATSRDRIGRAHGYTF

j_call: TRBJ2-5
clone_size: -
v_call: TRBV25-1
cdr3_aa: CASSEGRAGKETQYF

j_call: TRBJ1-1
clone_size: few
v_call: TRBV29-1
cdr3_aa: CSGRARQSNTEAFF

j_call: TRBJ2-7
clone_size: -
v_call: TRBV5-6
cdr3_aa: CASSLLIRGEVYEQYF

j_call: TRBJ2-1
clone_size: -
v_call: TRBV4-2
cdr3_aa: CASSQGGLAGRNEQFF

j_call: TRBJ2-7
clone_size: -
v_call: TRBV15
cdr3_aa: CATQQDSSYEQYF

j_call: -
clone_size: -
v_call: TRBV25-1
cdr3_aa: CASSPQTGQGSYEQYF

j_call: TRBJ2-2
clone_size: -
v_call: TRBV2
cdr3_aa: CASSGFGPRGTGELFF

j_call: TRBJ2-2
clone_size: -
v_call: TRBV25-1
cdr3_aa: CASSVRGRDTGELFF

j_call: TRBJ2-7
clone_size: once
v_call: TRBV5-1
cdr3_aa: CASSLGLGAGLVHEQYF

j_call: TRBJ2-7
clone_size: once
v_call: TRBV14
cdr3_aa: CASSQDRRGEQYF

j_call: TRBJ1-2
clone_size: -
v_call: TRBV5-6
cdr3_aa: CASRYEDSFYGYTF

j_call: TRBJ2-2
clone_size: -
v_call: TRBV11-2
cdr3_aa: CASSFAGVWELFF

j_call: TRBJ2-7
clone_size: few
v_call: TRBV7-9
cdr3_aa: CASSTAASGRRTEQYF

j_call: TRBJ2-1
clone_size: -
v_call: TRBV5-3
cdr3_aa: CARSRSTSGGNNEQFF

j_call: TRBJ1-5
clone_size: -
v_call: TRBV7-9
cdr3_aa: CASSPWTDNQPQHF

j_call: TRBJ1-6
clone_size: once
v_call: TRBV9
cdr3_aa: CASSVGPSSYNSPLHF

j_call: TRBJ1-5
clone_size: -
v_call: TRBV18
cdr3_aa: CASSPSPGGDQPQHF

j_call: -
clone_size: -
v_call: TRBV7-2
cdr3_aa: CASSLTGEGEQYF

j_call: TRBJ2-7
clone_size: few
v_call: TRBV7-7
cdr3_aa: CASSLGQGSHEQYF

j_call: TRBJ2-5
clone_size: few
v_call: TRBV6-4
cdr3_aa: CASSLTAGETQYF

j_call: TRBJ2-2
clone_size: -
v_call: TRBV29-1
cdr3_aa: CSGRGAGELFF

j_call: TRBJ1-2
clone_size: -
v_call: TRBV7-2
cdr3_aa: CASSLQGLYGYTF

j_call: TRBJ2-5
clone_size: -
v_call: TRBV10-2
cdr3_aa: CASSRLAGPQETQYF

j_call: TRBJ1-1
clone_size: -
v_call: TRBV29-1
cdr3_aa: CSVEEQQGTEAFF

j_call: TRBJ2-7
clone_size: once
v_call: TRBV15
cdr3_aa: CATSNGGLARYEQYF

j_call: TRBJ2-1
clone_size: -
v_call: TRBV4-2
cdr3_aa: CASSQEGDWSYNEQFF

j_call: TRBJ1-5
clone_size: -
v_call: TRBV18
cdr3_aa: CASSHSSMNSNQPQHF

j_call: TRBJ1-1
clone_size: once
v_call: TRBV14
cdr3_aa: CASSSGRFTEAFF

j_call: TRBJ1-1
clone_size: -
v_call: TRBV18
cdr3_aa: CASSIQENTEAFF

j_call: TRBJ2-1
clone_size: -
v_call: TRBV4-1
cdr3_aa: CASTLSGRARDEQFF

j_call: TRBJ2-2
clone_size: once
v_call: TRBV15
cdr3_aa: CATSRGLSGRTGELFF

j_call: TRBJ1-5
clone_size: -
v_call: TRBV5-5
cdr3_aa: CASSFSGDSNQPQHF

j_call: TRBJ2-7
clone_size: -
v_call: TRBV7-3
cdr3_aa: CASSLGQGDEQYF

j_call: TRBJ2-6
clone_size: once
v_call: TRBV5-8
cdr3_aa: CASRSRGSGANVLTF

j_call: TRBJ1-3
clone_size: -
v_call: TRBV19
cdr3_aa: CASSPFPREGGNTIYF

j_call: TRBJ2-1
clone_size: -
v_call: TRBV7-9
cdr3_aa: CASSQSGGSSYNEQFF

j_call: TRBJ2-7
clone_size: -
v_call: TRBV6-6
cdr3_aa: CASSRTSRDEQYF

j_call: TRBJ2-7
clone_size: -
v_call: TRBV7-9
cdr3_aa: CSSSPGVGPYEQYF

j_call: TRBJ2-3
clone_size: few
v_call: TRBV19
cdr3_aa: CASSQQGPDTQYF

j_call: TRBJ2-7
clone_size: -
v_call: TRBV6-5
cdr3_aa: CASSASGSYEQYF

j_call: TRBJ1-2
clone_size: -
v_call: TRBV15
cdr3_aa: CATSSAPREYYGYTF